This T cell receptor beta chain originates from a study of long-term antiretroviral therapy in people with HIV (dated by TCRdb to between 2021 and 2022). Regarding the complete study: The earliest samples were collected approximately a decade before the 2015 WHO recommendation for immediate ART, a period when ART was typically delayed until CD4 counts fell. A retrospective serial study tested whether ART initiation and durable HIV suppression were associated with changes in peripheral blood TRB repertoire composition and diversity. The cohort contributed roughly 200 cryopreserved PBMC samples from around 30 adults with confirmed HIV infection, collected serially over a mean of approximately 6 years (range 1-12). Of the approximately 30 participants with HIV, roughly 10 were female. No cross-contamination during QIAcube processing was seen in test extractions of a monoclonal T-cell line run alongside 25 to 35 polyclonal samples.

Study-level results and caveats: Expanded TRB clones identified before ART initiation dominated the repertoire at all time points, although this dominance fluctuated and declined in many PLHIV after ART. Inferences about post-ART repertoire changes are limited because no data were available on ART adherence, viral resistance or therapy changes. Because cell numbers in pre-ART samples were limited, unsorted PBMC were profiled instead of sorted CD4+ and CD8+ T cells. Limited PBMC availability meant only the TCR beta chain was sequenced, without alpha chain pairing. Starting ART was linked to a significant rise in TRB diversity, yet even with long-term ART the diversity remained significantly lower than in transplant donor controls. CDR3 length ranges in HIV repertoires were narrower than in controls, and network structure suggested an antigen-experienced repertoire with only a slight naive shift after ART. The samples were dated from the mid-2000s to the late 2010s, and the ART regimens that were used may be less effective than current ART regimens.

The immunoSEQ hsTCRB v3.0 assay was used at survey level resolution to sequence the TRB variable region. The targeted TRB sequencing depth was about 35,000-55,000 T-cell genomes per sample. An Illumina MiSeq with a v3 150-cycle kit was used to sequence the pooled TRB libraries. The paper's processing steps were these. Repertoire analysis ran in R within a reproducible Nextflow workflow covering QC, data transformation and analysis. LymphoSeq2, an R package for exploring AIRR-Seq data, was used to implement custom analyses. After excluding a few samples that yielded fewer than 5000 total TRB sequences, around 190 HIV repertoires remained for analysis. Of the roughly 190 retained HIV repertoires, roughly 61 were collected before and under 150 after ART initiation. Each repertoire was downsampled to 5000 TRB nucleotide sequences, and summary statistics were averaged across 100 downsampling iterations. Only TRB sequences with CDR3 regions of at least seven amino acids were retained for analysis. Two measures captured diversity: a Shannon entropy-derived clonality score and the Gini coefficient. In repertoire networks, the top 5000 CDR3 amino acid sequences were linked whenever an edit distance of one separated two sequences. For TRB CDR3 amino acid sequences, GLIPH2 was used to predict antigen specificity groups and MHC restriction. Known CMV, EBV, HIV or tissue antigen associations were flagged by matching CDR3 amino acid sequences against VDJdb and McPAS-TCR. Pre-ART, post-ART and control groups were compared with Wilcoxon signed-rank tests and Holm-Bonferroni correction. This immuneACCESS table, as held by TCRdb, lists in-frame sequences with V and J called but not all clones. Of the missing ones, under half trace to an unresolved V gene in checked studies; the others have no known cause. The DNA gave D and trimming, while V, J and clone size come from that table. The sample profile shows 42,000 or so clones; 86% of them were found once. The top ten clones comprise roughly 5% of the sample.

Inclusion was restricted to participants for whom at least one PBMC sample before ART initiation and at least two post-ART samples were available. Treatment was received in the United States of America by all participants with HIV. Before DNA extraction, cryopreserved samples of about 0.95-10 million PBMC were thawed and then washed. At the time of the earliest PBMC sample, participants with HIV were aged between roughly 20 and 60 years. Each participant contributed PBMC samples from 1-4 timepoints before ART initiation and 2-8 timepoints after ART initiation, with a median of 7 samples. For every participant, serial HIV viral load, CD4+ T-cell count, ART history and demographic data were obtained. Using a Qiagen kit on a QIAcube, genomic DNA was extracted from unsorted PBMC, with samples processed in batches of 12. About this clone itself: The antigen this receptor binds is unknown. Within one base of it there is no much larger clone, and no base qualities were kept.

The source material was unsorted PBMCs, sampled 0.1 years before starting antiretroviral therapy. This receptor was obtained from a woman aged 45-65 years with HIV.

In nucleotides, the sequence is TGTGCCAGCTCATCCGGCTCTGGAAACACCATATATTTT. This yields the protein CASSSGSGNTIYF. The chain links TRBV18 with TRBJ1-3, with no D gene named confidently. Including cysteine and phenylalanine, the CDR3 has 13 amino acids. The entry retains the CDR3 DNA only, 39 bases that are in frame from base 1. The CDR1 and CDR2 encoded by the germline V gene are KGHSH and LQKENI. V is shortened by 5 bases, J by 0 bases, and the region joining them spans 5 bases.